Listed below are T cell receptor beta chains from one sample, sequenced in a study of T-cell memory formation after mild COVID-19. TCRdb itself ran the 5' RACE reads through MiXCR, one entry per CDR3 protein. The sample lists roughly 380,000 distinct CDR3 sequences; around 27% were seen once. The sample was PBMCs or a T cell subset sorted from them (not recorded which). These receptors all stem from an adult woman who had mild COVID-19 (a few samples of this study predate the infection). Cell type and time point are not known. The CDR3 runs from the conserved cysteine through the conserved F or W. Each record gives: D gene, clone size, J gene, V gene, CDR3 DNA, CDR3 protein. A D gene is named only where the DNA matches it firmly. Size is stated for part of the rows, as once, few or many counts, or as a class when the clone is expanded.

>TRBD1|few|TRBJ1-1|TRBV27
TGTGCCAGCAGGCCCTCGGGGACAGGGGCCAATAAAGCTTTCTTT
CASRPSGTGANKAFF
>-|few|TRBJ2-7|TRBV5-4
TGTGCCAGCATGAATTTGGGGCACTCCTACGAGCAGTACTTC
CASMNLGHSYEQYF
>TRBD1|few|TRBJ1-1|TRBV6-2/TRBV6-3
TGTGCCAGCAGCCCCCTAAGGGACAGGAACACTGAAGCTTTCTTT
CASSPLRDRNTEAFF
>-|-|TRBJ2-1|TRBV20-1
TGCAGTGCTAGCGTGGGGGCACCGTACAATGAGCAGTTCTTC
CSASVGAPYNEQFF
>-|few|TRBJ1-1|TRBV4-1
TGCGCCAGCAGCCTCGCATCAATGAACACTGAAGCTTTCTTT
CASSLASMNTEAFF
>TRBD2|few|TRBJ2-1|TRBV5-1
TGCGCCAGCAGCTTGGCCGCTAGCGGTACCAATGAGCAGTTCTTC
CASSLAASGTNEQFF
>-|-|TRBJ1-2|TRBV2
TGTGCCAGCAGGGAGCATCGGGAATATGGCTACACCTTC
CASREHREYGYTF
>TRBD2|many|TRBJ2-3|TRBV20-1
TGCAGTGCTAGAGAAGCGGGGATTACTAGCACAGATACGCAGTATTTT
CSAREAGITSTDTQYF
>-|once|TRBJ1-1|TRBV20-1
TGCAGTGCTAGAGATAGGACGAAAGGGATCCTTATGAACACTGAAGCTTTCTTT
CSARDRTKGILMNTEAFF
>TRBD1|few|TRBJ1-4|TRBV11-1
TGTGCCAGCAGCTTCGGACAGGGGAAAAAACTGTTTTTT
CASSFGQGKKLFF
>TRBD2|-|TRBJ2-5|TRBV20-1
TGCAGTGCTAGAGTGTACACAACTAGCGGGGGGGACAAAGAGACCCAGTACTTC
CSARVYTTSGGDKETQYF
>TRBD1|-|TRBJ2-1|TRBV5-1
TGCGCCAGCAGCTTGGAACAGGGGGCCCATGAGCAGTTCTTC
CASSLEQGAHEQFF
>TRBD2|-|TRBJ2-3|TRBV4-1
TGCGCCAGCAGCCAAGTAGGCGGGGGAGGGGATACGCAGTATTTT
CASSQVGGGGDTQYF
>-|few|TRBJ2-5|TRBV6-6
TGTGCCATTTCCGGCGGGGAGACCCAGTACTTC
CAISGGETQYF
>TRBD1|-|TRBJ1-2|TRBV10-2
TGCGCCAGCACCCGGATAACCGACAGGGGTGGCGGCTACACCTTC
CASTRITDRGGGYTF
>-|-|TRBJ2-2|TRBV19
TGTACCGCGCAGGGAGACACCGGGGAGCTGTTTTTT
CTAQGDTGELFF
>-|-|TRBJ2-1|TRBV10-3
TGTGCCATCAGTGAGTCAGCTGTGATAGAGCCTAGCCTCGATGAGCAGTTCTTC
CAISESAVIEPSLDEQFF
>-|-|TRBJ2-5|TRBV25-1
TGTGCCAGCAGTGACCCAAGACCCGACCAAGAGACCCAGTACTTC
CASSDPRPDQETQYF
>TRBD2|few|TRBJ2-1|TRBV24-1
TGTGCCACCAGTGAACTAGCGGGCACTAGCTCCTACAATGAGCAGTTCTTC
CATSELAGTSSYNEQFF
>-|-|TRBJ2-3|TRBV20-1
TGCAGTGCTGTACTTCACACAGATACGCAGTATTTT
CSAVLHTDTQYF
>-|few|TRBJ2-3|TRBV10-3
TGTGCCATCAGTGAGGAGAGGGGGGGGCTGGGCACAGATACGCAGTATTTT
CAISEERGGLGTDTQYF
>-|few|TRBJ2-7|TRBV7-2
TGTGCCAGCAGCTTAGAAATCCAGGCCGGGCGGTCCTACGAGCAGTACTTC
CASSLEIQAGRSYEQYF
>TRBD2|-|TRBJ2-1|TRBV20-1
TGCAGTGCTAGAGCGAGTAGCGGGGCATACAATGAGCAGTTCTTC
CSARASSGAYNEQFF
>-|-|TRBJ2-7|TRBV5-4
TGTGCCAGCAGCTTGGAAGGCGGGGGCCCTCCCCGTTATGCGCAGTACTTC
CASSLEGGGPPRYAQYF
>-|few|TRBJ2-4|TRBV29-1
TGCAGCGTGACCGGGACATCGGACATTCAGTACTTC
CSVTGTSDIQYF
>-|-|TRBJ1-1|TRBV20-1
TGCAGTGCTAGAGAGTTGAAAGGGACGAACACTGAAGCTTTCTTT
CSARELKGTNTEAFF
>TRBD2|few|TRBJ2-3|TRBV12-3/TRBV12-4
TGTGCCAGCAGTAATAGCGGGAGGGAGGATACGCAGTATTTT
CASSNSGREDTQYF
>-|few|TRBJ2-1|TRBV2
TGTGCCAGCAGTTCGGGGTACGGGGGCAATGAGCAGTTCTTC
CASSSGYGGNEQFF
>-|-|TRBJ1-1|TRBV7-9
TGTGCCAGCAGCTTAGGGGGGGGCACGGGAGAAGCTTTCTTT
CASSLGGGTGEAFF
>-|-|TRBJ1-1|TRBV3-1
TGTGCCAGCAGCCACCGCGGGGGAAGGAGCGCTGAAGCTTTCTTT
CASSHRGGRSAEAFF
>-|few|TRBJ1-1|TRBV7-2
TGTGCCAGCAGCTTAGTAGTGCGAGGAACTGAAGCTTTCTTT
CASSLVVRGTEAFF
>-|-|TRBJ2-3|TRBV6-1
TGTGCCAGCAGGATGCTAGCGTCGGGCACAGATACGCAGTATTTT
CASRMLASGTDTQYF
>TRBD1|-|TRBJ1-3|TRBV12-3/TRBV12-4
TGTGCCACAGGGGGTTTTTTGGGACAGACCTCTGGAAACACCATATATTTT
CATGGFLGQTSGNTIYF
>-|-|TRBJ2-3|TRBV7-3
TGTGCCAGCAGCTCAGTCCACGCAGATACGCAGTATTTT
CASSSVHADTQYF
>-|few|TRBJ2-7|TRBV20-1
TGCAGTGCTCTTAAGGGTTACGAGCAGTACTTC
CSALKGYEQYF
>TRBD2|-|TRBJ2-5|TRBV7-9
TGTGCCAGCAGCTCCCGACTAGCGGTTTGGGAGACCCAGTACTTC
CASSSRLAVWETQYF
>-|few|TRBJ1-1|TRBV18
TGTGCCAGCTCACCAGACAACATCTTGAACACTGAAGCTTTCTTT
CASSPDNILNTEAFF
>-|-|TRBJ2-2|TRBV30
TGTGCCTGGAGTTCGGGGGACCTGAACACCGGGGAGCTGTTTTTT
CAWSSGDLNTGELFF
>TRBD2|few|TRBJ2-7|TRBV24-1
TGTGCCACCAGTGAAAACCCGGGACTAGCGGGAGAGCAATACGAGCAGTACTTC
CATSENPGLAGEQYEQYF
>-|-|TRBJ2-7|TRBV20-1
TGCAGTGCATCAGACAGGAGAACCTACGAGCAGTACTTC
CSASDRRTYEQYF
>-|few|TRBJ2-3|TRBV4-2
TGTGCCAGCAGCCAAGACCGCTCTAGCACAGATACGCAGTATTTT
CASSQDRSSTDTQYF
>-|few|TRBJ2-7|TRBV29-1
TGCAGCGTTGAAACAGACGCCTACGAGCAGTACTTC
CSVETDAYEQYF
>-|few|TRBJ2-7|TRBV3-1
TGTGCCAGCAGCTCCACGACTGGAGGAGTCTACGAGCAGTACTTC
CASSSTTGGVYEQYF
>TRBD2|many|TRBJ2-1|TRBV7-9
TGTGCCAGCAGGCCGGGGGGGTTATTTGATGAGCAGTTCTTC
CASRPGGLFDEQFF
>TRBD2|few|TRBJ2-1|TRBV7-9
TGTGCCATTAGCGGGGGGGCGTTTGGTGAGCAGTTCTTC
CAISGGAFGEQFF
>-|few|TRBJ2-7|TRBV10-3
TGTGCCATCAGTGAGTCGAAAGCGTCCTACGAGCAGTACTTC
CAISESKASYEQYF
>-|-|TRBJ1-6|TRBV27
TGTGCCAGCAGTCCCCGGGCTCAGCCCTATAATTCACCCCTCCACTTT
CASSPRAQPYNSPLHF
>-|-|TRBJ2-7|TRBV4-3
TGCGCCAGCAGCCAAGGACCCGAGCAGTACTTC
CASSQGPEQYF
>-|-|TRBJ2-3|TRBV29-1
TGCAGCGTTGAAAGGGGGAGCGCAGATACGCAGTATTTT
CSVERGSADTQYF
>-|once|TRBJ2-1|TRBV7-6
TGTGCCAGCAGCTTATGGGGCGGTAGCTCCTACAATGAGCAGTTCTTC
CASSLWGGSSYNEQFF
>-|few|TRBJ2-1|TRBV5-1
TGCGCCAGCAGCTTGGAGGGGACTGAGCAGTTCTTC
CASSLEGTEQFF
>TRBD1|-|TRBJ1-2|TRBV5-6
TGTGCCAGCAGCACCGGGACAGTCAATGGCTACACCTTC
CASSTGTVNGYTF
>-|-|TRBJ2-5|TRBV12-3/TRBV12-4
TGTGCCAGCAGTTTGTTTCGCGGGACGGAGACCCAGTACTTC
CASSLFRGTETQYF